These 19 T cell receptor beta chains were all obtained from the same sample, sequenced in a study of low-dose radiotherapy and immunotherapy resistance in tumors. cDNA synthesis used a TRAV/TRBV-specific primer set for both chains. Amplification of TCRs used a constant-region primer and V-primer adapter for approximately 18 PCR cycles. TCRdb reprocessed the reads with MiXCR, giving one entry per CDR3 protein. The sample holds around 99,000 distinct CDR3 sequences, more than 7.5% seen once. Documented time point: before trial treatment. The starting material was PBMCs, obtained before treatment. These TCRs come from a male donor with prostate cancer.

This clonotype appeared many times. The V and J genes are TRBV20-1 and TRBJ2-7; weak D call: TRBD2 (7 bases). Germline V lookup: CDR1 DFQATT, CDR2 SNEGSKA (reference sequence). This CDR3 contains 14 residues. This chain's CDR3 is CLPKGGGSGDEQYF. DNA for the CDR3: TGCCTCCCGAAGGGGGGCGGGAGCGGCGACGAGCAGTACTTC.

This clonotype occurred many times. V gene TRBV3-1 combines with J gene TRBJ2-7, with D perhaps TRBD1 (6 bases). Trimming removed 1 base from V and 2 bases from J, with 12 bases in between. The CDR3 contains 15 residues. Germline lookup yields CDR1 LGHDT and CDR2 YNNKEL (reference sequence). For the CDR3, the DNA is TGTGCCAGCAGCCAAGGCCCAGGGGCCGCCTACGAGCAGTACTTC. Its translation: CASSQGPGAAYEQYF.

This clonotype was detected ten times or more. The gene calls are TRBV2 and TRBJ2-6; unclear D gene. The CDR3 has 13 amino acids. Per germline, CDR1 SNHLY and CDR2 FYNNEI. V dropped 11 bases and J dropped 0 bases, with 8 bases sitting between them. This CDR3 reads CAGTYSGANVLTF. Written as DNA, the CDR3 is TGTGCCGGCACCTACTCTGGGGCCAACGTCCTGACTTTC.

This clonotype occurred many times. The chain couples TRBV19 to TRBJ1-1; maybe TRBD1 (6 bases). V lost 6 bases and J 4 bases, leaving 15 bases between the germline ends. CDR3 length equals 14 residues. The germline CDR1 and CDR2 sequences are LNHDA and SQIVND (reference sequence). CDR3 in amino acids: CASSNREAVTEAFF. The CDR3, as DNA: TGTGCCAGTAGCAACAGGGAGGCGGTCACTGAAGCTTTCTTT.

This clonotype was seen at least ten times. This sequence joins TRBV5-1 and TRBJ2-7, with D possibly matching TRBD2 (6 bases). The germline CDR1 and CDR2 sequences are SGHRS and YFSETQ. The V gene lost 0 bases and the J gene lost 0 bases, with 7 bases spanning the gap. CDR3 length: 14 amino acids. This chain's CDR3 is CASSLVAVSYEQYF. CDR3 DNA: TGCGCCAGCAGCTTGGTAGCGGTCTCCTACGAGCAGTACTTC.

In its sample, this clonotype was seen many times. This chain uses TRBV9 with TRBJ2-4; 8 nucleotides agree with TRBD2. V lost 0 bases to trimming and J lost 6 bases; unmatched junction nucleotides: 2. Germline values: CDR1 SGDLS, CDR2 YYNGEE. The CDR3 is 14 amino acids. The DNA of the CDR3 is TGTGCCAGCAGCGTAGGTCTAGCGGGAAACATTCAGTACTTC. It yields the protein CASSVGLAGNIQYF.

This clonotype occurred many times. V is TRBV7-8 and J is TRBJ2-7; D uncertain. V dropped 5 bases and J dropped 0 bases, with 14 bases sitting between them. CDR3 size: 15 residues. The V gene's germline CDR1 is SGHVS and CDR2 FQNEAQ. The CDR3 coding sequence is TGTGCCAGCAGCCCAGACATGTTGAGCTCCTACGAGCAGTACTTC. This sequence encodes CASSPDMLSSYEQYF.

This clonotype occurred a few times. V is TRBV18 and J is TRBJ2-6; D is unclear. V lost 1 base, J lost 2 bases, and 6 bases lay in between. The CDR3 has 15 amino acids. Germline-derived CDR1 and CDR2 are KGHSH and LQKENI. The CDR3 region is CASSPLETGANVLTF. The CDR3 DNA is TGTGCCAGCTCACCACTGGAAACTGGGGCCAACGTCCTGACTTTC.

This clonotype was seen at least ten times. The chain combines TRBV20-1 with TRBJ2-1; either TRBD1 or TRBD2 may supply D (5 bases each). The germline gives CDR1 DFQATT, CDR2 SNEGSKA (reference sequence). The CDR3 is 14 residues long. V was clipped by 5 bases and J by 8 bases, with 19 bases between them. CDR3 DNA: TGCAGTGCTCCCGGGACCCTGAACGGCTATGAGCAGTTCTTC. Residues: CSAPGTLNGYEQFF.

Ten or more counts support this clonotype. The rearrangement joins TRBV5-6 to TRBJ2-3, with D tentatively TRBD1 or TRBD2 (5 bases each). V lost 5 bases and J 0 bases, leaving 10 bases between the germline ends. The CDR3 sequence is 14 residues long. Germline assignment: CDR1 SGHDT and CDR2 YYEEEE. The CDR3 nucleotides are TGTGCCAGCAGAGGGACGGGTAGCACAGATACGCAGTATTTT. Translating it yields CASRGTGSTDTQYF.

The genes are TRBV10-3 and TRBJ2-1; TRBD2 agrees at 9 bases. CDR1 is ENHRY, CDR2 SYGVKD, per germline. Trimming at V came to 5 bases and at J to 6 bases, leaving 5 bases not matched to a gene. This CDR3 has 14 amino acids. The CDR3 region has the DNA TGTGCCATCAGTACAGCGGGAGGACTCAATGAGCAGTTCTTC. Protein: CAISTAGGLNEQFF.

This clonotype was counted at least ten times. The chain carries TRBV2 and TRBJ1-2; D is unresolved. The ends were cut back, 8 bases at V and 7 bases at J, with 23 bases in the middle. Germline V lookup: CDR1 SNHLY, CDR2 FYNNEI. The CDR3 covers 15 residues. The CDR3 loop is CASRLNEGRSAGYTF. DNA for the CDR3: TGTGCCAGCCGTTTAAATGAGGGAAGGTCTGCTGGCTACACCTTC.

This clonotype has at least ten counts. The rearrangement joins TRBV5-1 to TRBJ2-3, with D perhaps assigned TRBD1 or TRBD2 (6 bases each). Looked up from germline, CDR1 is SGHRS and CDR2 is YFSETQ. The CDR3 is made up of 15 amino acids. The V and J ends lost 3 bases and 4 bases respectively, with 15 bases between them. The CDR3 nucleotides read TGCGCCAGCAGCTGGGCCAGGGGAGGTCCAGATACGCAGTATTTT. Translation: CASSWARGGPDTQYF.

At least ten counts were recorded for this clonotype. The V gene is TRBV18, the J gene TRBJ2-7; tentative D call: TRBD1 (6 bases). This CDR3 comprises 14 residues. Germline assignment: CDR1 KGHSH and CDR2 LQKENI. Deletions cut 5 bases from V and 2 bases from J, with 13 bases between. As DNA, the CDR3 is TGTGCCAGCTCATTATCAGGGGCTCCCTACGAGCAGTACTTC. It encodes CASSLSGAPYEQYF.

This clonotype occurred many times. The genes are TRBV9 and TRBJ2-5; no reliable D call. This CDR3 has 14 amino acids. CDR1 SGDLS and CDR2 YYNGEE come from the germline V gene. Trimming removed 3 bases at V and 5 bases at J, with 14 bases between. CDR3 bases: TGTGCCAGCAGCGCGTCGGAGAGCGTGGAGACCCAGTACTTC. This encodes CASSASESVETQYF.

This clonotype was counted ten times or more. This chain's CDR3 is CASTLSGVGAEFYSPLHF. The CDR3 region has the DNA TGTGCCAGCACCCTCTCCGGGGTCGGGGCGGAATTTTATTCACCCCTCCACTTT. This sequence joins TRBV6-5 and TRBJ1-6; TRBD1 is a possible D gene (5 bases). This CDR3 has 18 residues. Trimming took off 7 bases at V and 8 bases at J, with 27 bases between the two ends. Germline loops: CDR1 MNHEY, CDR2 SVGAGI.

This clonotype has at least ten counts. The gene calls are TRBV28 and TRBJ2-7; no firm D call. The length of the CDR3 is 13 residues. Germline lookup yields CDR1 MDHEN and CDR2 SYDVKM. Deletions cut 5 bases from V and 4 bases from J, with 12 bases between. Here the CDR3 reads CASSPRMGYEQYF. The CDR3 DNA sequence: TGTGCCAGCAGTCCCCGGATGGGGTACGAGCAGTACTTC.

This clonotype was seen a few times. This sequence is one base from a far larger clone and is likely a read error. V usage is TRBV12-3 or TRBV12-4 and J usage is TRBJ2-1, with D uncertain. Trimming pared 3 bases from V and 7 bases from J, leaving 7 bases between. The CDR3 extends over 12 amino acids. CDR3 amino acids: CASSFGVNEQFF. For the CDR3, the DNA is TGTGCCAGCAGTTTCGGCGTTAATGAGCAGTTCTTC.

This clonotype was detected many times. The genes are TRBV28 and TRBJ2-5, with D perhaps TRBD2 (6 bases). V lost 5 bases and J lost 4, with 11 bases in between. Germline lookup yields CDR1 MDHEN and CDR2 SYDVKM. There are 13 residues in the CDR3. Written as DNA, the CDR3 is TGTGCCAGCAGTACCCTAGCGAGAGAGACCCAGTACTTC. Its translation: CASSTLARETQYF.